Sequencing of this T cell receptor (beta chain) was carried out in a study of T cells after posttransplantation cyclophosphamide. Controls had myeloablative marrow grafts with methotrexate and calcineurin inhibitor, sampled at 1 year. The method was immunoSEQ multiplex PCR; TCRdb's version includes in-frame clones alone and lacks a portion of them. The data contain 20,000 to 25,000 clones, 85% to 90% of them singletons. Study conclusions and caveats: TRB clonality was highly associated with recipient CMV seropositivity and reactivation.

This CDR3 has 16 residues. V shed 3 bases, J shed 8 bases, and the junction held 11 bases outside the gene matches. Worth noting for this clone: Its antigen is unidentified.

Specimen: PBMCs, collected about 360 days after allogeneic stem cell transplant with calcineurin inhibitor and methotrexate. The clonotype was recovered from a female patient between 30 and 40 years old who received an allogeneic stem cell transplant from an unrelated donor, was CMV-positive, and had acute and chronic GVHD. Part of the T cells may come from the graft donor. This chain connects TRBV23-1 to TRBJ2-1; 9 positions match TRBD2. TRBV23-1 is designated an ORF whose function remains uncertain. In DNA form, the CDR3 reads TGCGCCAGCAGTCAGACCGGGACTAGCATTTTCTATGAGCAGTTCTTC. It specifies CASSQTGTSIFYEQFF.